This T cell receptor beta chain was sequenced in a study of blood T cell repertoires in COVID-19. Turning to the study itself: Collection of acute and convalescent COVID-19 samples took place in the United States, Italy and Spain. From T cells, B-cell-depleted T cells, or PBMCs came the material, which was cDNA or gDNA.

Germline trimming cut 3 bases from V and 7 bases from J; bases unmatched to any gene: 5. Per germline, CDR1 LGHNA and CDR2 YSLEER. The CDR3 length is 14 residues. Authors' methods: Estimated nucleated cell counts came from reference gene primer amplification. The method was immunoSEQ multiplex PCR; TCRdb's version includes in-frame clones alone and lacks a portion of them. That table supplies the V and J calls and clone size; D and trimming were determined from the DNA. The top ten clones hold nearly 6.5% of a sample with under 100,000 clones, around 92% of them seen once. This sequence originates from a woman aged 60-70 years with active COVID-19. The sequenced sample was peripheral blood. This sequence joins TRBV4-3 and TRBJ2-1, with 8 positions matching TRBD1. The CDR3 DNA is TGCGCCAGCAGCCACCAGGACAGGGTTAATGAGCAGTTCTTC. Amino acid sequence: CASSHQDRVNEQFF.